The subject of this entry is one T cell receptor beta chain. With 60 Vbeta and 13 Jbeta primers, the PCR was carried out. Some clones are missing from TCRdb's copy, which holds only in-frame ones; the method was immunoSEQ multiplex PCR. The repertoire includes about 82,000 clones, about two thirds of them detected once, and approximately 9% sits in the top ten. This sample was taken from a study of cytomegalovirus exposure and HLA in healthy donors. The V gene's germline CDR1 is SQVTM and CDR2 ANQGSEA. CDR3 size: 14 residues. Trimming cost V 7 bases and J 2 bases, with 18 bases left between them. The sequence derives from a man between 60 and 75 years old in good health and CMV-seronegative. This sequence joins TRBV29-1 and TRBJ2-7, with a tentative D call TRBD1 (7 bases). Sequenced input: PBMCs. In nucleotides, the CDR3 is TGCAGCGCCGGACGTCCAGGGGGGACCTACGAGCAGTACTTC. Its protein is CSAGRPGGTYEQYF.